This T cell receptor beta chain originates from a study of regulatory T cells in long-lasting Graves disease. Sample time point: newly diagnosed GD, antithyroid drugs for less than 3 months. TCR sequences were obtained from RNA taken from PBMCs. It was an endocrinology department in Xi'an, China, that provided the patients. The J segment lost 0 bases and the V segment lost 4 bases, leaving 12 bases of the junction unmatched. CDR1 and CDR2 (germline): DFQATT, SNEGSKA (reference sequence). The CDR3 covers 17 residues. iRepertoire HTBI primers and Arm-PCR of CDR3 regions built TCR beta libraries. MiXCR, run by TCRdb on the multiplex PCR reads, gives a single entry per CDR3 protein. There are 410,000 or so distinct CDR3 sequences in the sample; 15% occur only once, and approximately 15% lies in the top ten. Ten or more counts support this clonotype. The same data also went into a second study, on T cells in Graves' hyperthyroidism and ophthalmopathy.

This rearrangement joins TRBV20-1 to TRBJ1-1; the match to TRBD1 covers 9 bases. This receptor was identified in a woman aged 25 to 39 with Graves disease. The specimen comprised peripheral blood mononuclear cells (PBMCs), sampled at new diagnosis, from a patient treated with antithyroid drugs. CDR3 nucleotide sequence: TGCAGTGCTAAAAGGACCCCGGGACAGGGTTTGAACACTGAAGCTTTCTTT. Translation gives CSAKRTPGQGLNTEAFF.